These T cell receptor beta chains were read from a single sample in a study of T cell responses to AZD1222 COVID-19 vaccine. Here immunoSEQ multiplex PCR was the method, and the copy in TCRdb shows in-frame clones only, minus some. The table has roughly 66,000 clones, roughly 84% seen once. Here the sequenced sample was peripheral blood, taken on day 0 of AZD1222 vaccination. These TCRs come from an adult in good health. Each CDR3 is given with its conserved first and last residue. The D gene is left open where the match is weak. Only part of the rows carry a size: once, few, many, or a class if the clone is expanded.

>once|TRBJ2-5|-|TRBV14
TGTGCCAGCAGCCACCGTCTTTATGAGACCCAGTACTTC
CASSHRLYETQYF
>-|TRBJ2-1|-|TRBV3-1/TRBV3-2
TGTGCCAGCAGCCGGCCGGGGGTTTCAGGTGAGCAGTTCTTC
CASSRPGVSGEQFF
>-|TRBJ1-3|-|TRBV5-5
TGTGCCAGCAGCTTCTATTGGGACGGCTCTGGAAACACCATATATTTT
CASSFYWDGSGNTIYF
>-|TRBJ2-4|TRBD1|TRBV4-3
TGCGCCAGCAGCCGCCTGTCAGGGGGAGCCAAAAACATTCAGTACTTC
CASSRLSGGAKNIQYF
>-|TRBJ2-6|TRBD2|TRBV5-1
TGCGCCAGCAGCACGGGACTAGCGACTGGGGCCAACGTCCTGACTTTC
CASSTGLATGANVLTF
>-|TRBJ1-2|-|TRBV6-5
TGTGCCAGCCGGTGGGTGGGTGGCTACACCTTC
CASRWVGGYTF
>-|TRBJ1-2|TRBD1|TRBV4-2
TGTGCCAGCAGCCAAGAGAGTAACAGGGGCCGGCCCAGCGCATATGGCTACACCTTC
CASSQESNRGRPSAYGYTF
>-|TRBJ2-6|-|TRBV3-1/TRBV3-2
TGTGCCAGCAGCCAGGACAGCTCTGGGGCCAACGTCCTGACTTTC
CASSQDSSGANVLTF
>-|TRBJ2-7|-|TRBV29-1
TGCAGCGTTGAGAACAACTACGAGCAGTACTTC
CSVENNYEQYF
>-|TRBJ2-3|TRBD1|TRBV4-2
TGTGCCAGCAGCCAAGAGTCAAGGACAGGGGCTATCGATACGCAGTATTTT
CASSQESRTGAIDTQYF
>-|TRBJ2-7|-|TRBV4-1
TGCGCCAGCAGCCATCGGGCAAGGGGGACCTACGAGCAGTACTTC
CASSHRARGTYEQYF
>-|TRBJ2-1|-|TRBV3-1/TRBV3-2
TGTGCCAGCAGCCGGTTAGGCGGGCGATCGGGGTACAATGAGCAGTTCTTC
CASSRLGGRSGYNEQFF
>-|TRBJ2-5|-|TRBV11-2
TGTGCCAGCAGCTTAGAGGATTCTAGCCGAGAGACCCAGTACTTC
CASSLEDSSRETQYF
>few|TRBJ2-3|TRBD1|TRBV6-5
TGTGCCAGCACCTTGACAGGGATTGAGACAGATACGCAGTATTTT
CASTLTGIETDTQYF
>few|TRBJ2-2|-|TRBV9
TGTGCCAGCAGCCTCTATGGTTTCTCAACCCTCACCGGGGAGCTGTTTTTT
CASSLYGFSTLTGELFF
>many|TRBJ1-5|-|TRBV15
TGTGCCACCAGCAGAGATAGGGAGGTACAGCCCCAGCATTTT
CATSRDREVQPQHF
>-|TRBJ2-3|-|TRBV2
TGTGCCAGCAGCGTGGCAACTGATACGCAGTATTTT
CASSVATDTQYF
>-|TRBJ2-5|TRBD1|TRBV11-2
TGTGCCAGCAGCCTGGGACGGCAGGGGGCAGAGACCCAGTACTTC
CASSLGRQGAETQYF
>-|TRBJ2-2|-|TRBV19
TGTGCCAGTATTGGAGTCCGGGTCACCGGGGAGCTGTTTTTT
CASIGVRVTGELFF
>few|TRBJ2-7|-|TRBV30
TGTGCCTGGGCTTGGGGTTCCGAGCAGTACTTC
CAWAWGSEQYF
>-|TRBJ1-5|-|TRBV2
TGTGCCAGCAGTGAAGCGCTGGGTCAAACCAATCAGCCCCAGCATTTT
CASSEALGQTNQPQHF
>-|TRBJ1-5|-|TRBV7-9
TGTGCCAGCAGCTTAGAAGTAAAGCCCCAGCATTTT
CASSLEVKPQHF
>-|TRBJ2-3|TRBD1|TRBV7-8
TGTGCCAGCAGCGTACACCGGGACAGGAGACGCCTGGATACGCAGTATTTT
CASSVHRDRRRLDTQYF
>-|TRBJ1-6|-|TRBV28
TGTGCCAGCAGAGTCGGGGGGGGTAATTCACCCCTCCACTTT
CASRVGGGNSPLHF
>-|TRBJ1-2|-|TRBV6-5
TGTGCCAGCAGCGACGTATTCTATGGCTATGGCTACACCTTC
CASSDVFYGYGYTF
>once|TRBJ1-2|-|TRBV19
TGTGCCAGTAGTACCCTCGGGACCTCCTATGGCTACACCTTC
CASSTLGTSYGYTF
>-|TRBJ2-7|TRBD1|TRBV4-2
TGTGCCAGCAGCCAAGATAGACAGGGGCCCTACGAGCAGTACTTC
CASSQDRQGPYEQYF
>-|TRBJ2-7|-|TRBV6-5
TGTGCCAGCGGATCCTTATGGCAGGCCTACGAGCAGTACTTC
CASGSLWQAYEQYF
>-|TRBJ1-1|TRBD1|TRBV5-1
TGCGCCAGCAGCGCCGGGACAGAGAACACTGAAGCTTTCTTT
CASSAGTENTEAFF
>-|TRBJ1-1|-|TRBV10-1
TGCGCCAGCAGTGACAGTCTGAACACTGAAGCTTTCTTT
CASSDSLNTEAFF
>-|TRBJ1-2|-|TRBV12-5
TGTGCTAGTGGTTTGTCGCAACCTAACTATGGCTACACCTTC
CASGLSQPNYGYTF
>-|TRBJ2-1|TRBD1|TRBV7-8
TGTGCCAGCAGCCCTACTACAGGGGTGAGGAATGAGCAGTTCTTC
CASSPTTGVRNEQFF
>-|TRBJ2-7|-|TRBV6-5
TGTGCCAGCAGCCCGGTCGTCGGCCCCTACGAGCAGTACTTC
CASSPVVGPYEQYF
>-|TRBJ2-1|-|TRBV6-6
TGTGCCAGCAGTTACCCGGGCAGTCGAAATGAGCAGTTCTTC
CASSYPGSRNEQFF
>-|TRBJ2-5|-|TRBV23-1
TGCGCCAGCATCGAGACCCAGTACTTC
CASIETQYF
>-|TRBJ2-7|-|TRBV25-1
TGTGCCACCCGGATCTCCTACGAGCAGTACTTC
CATRISYEQYF
>-|TRBJ2-7|TRBD1|TRBV10-3
TGTGCCATCAGGGGGGACAGGGGGGACTACGAGCAGTACTTC
CAIRGDRGDYEQYF
>once|TRBJ2-7|TRBD1|TRBV4-3
TGCGCCAGCAGCCAAGATCTAGGGGGCCAGGCCTACGAGCAGTACTTC
CASSQDLGGQAYEQYF
>-|TRBJ1-5|-|TRBV11-2
TGTGCCAGCAGCTTAGACGGTGACGACAATCAGCCCCAGCATTTT
CASSLDGDDNQPQHF
>-|TRBJ2-5|TRBD1|TRBV5-1
TGCGCCAGCAGCTCCTCAGGGGGACAAGAGACCCAGTACTTC
CASSSSGGQETQYF
>-|TRBJ1-2|-|TRBV19
TGTGCCAGGACCTCCCGGGACACCTTCTATGGCTACACCTTC
CARTSRDTFYGYTF
>-|TRBJ2-3|-|TRBV28
TGTGCCAGCAGTTTATCCGGGCGGGTACCTCTTGGCACAGATACGCAGTATTTT
CASSLSGRVPLGTDTQYF
>once|TRBJ2-1|-|TRBV28
TGTGCCAGCAGGATTCTCGCAGGGGTGAATGAGCAGTTCTTC
CASRILAGVNEQFF
>-|TRBJ2-3|-|TRBV3-1/TRBV3-2
TGTGCCAGCAGCCAAGGCATTCTAGATACGCAGTATTTT
CASSQGILDTQYF
>-|TRBJ2-1|TRBD2|TRBV19
TGTGCCAGTAGTCCCCTAGCGGGGGAGTACGGTGAGCAGTTCTTC
CASSPLAGEYGEQFF
>-|TRBJ1-1|-|TRBV6-6
TGTGCCAGCAGTCGCCCATACCAGGGGCCTGGAGGGAACACTGAAGCTTTCTTT
CASSRPYQGPGGNTEAFF
>-|TRBJ1-5|-|TRBV6-1
TGTGCCAGCAGTGAACTTAGGCGGAGCAATCAGCCCCAGCATTTT
CASSELRRSNQPQHF
>-|TRBJ2-1|TRBD2|TRBV7-9
TGTGCCAGCAAGTGGACTAGCGGGGGCTATGAGCAGTTCTTC
CASKWTSGGYEQFF
>-|TRBJ1-2|-|TRBV18
TGTGCCAGCTCACCTAGCCCTAGCGGGGATGGCTACACCTTC
CASSPSPSGDGYTF
>once|TRBJ2-5|-|TRBV7-9
TGTGCCAGCAGCTTAGTGGGACAAGGCCAAGAGACCCAGTACTTC
CASSLVGQGQETQYF
>-|TRBJ1-1|-|TRBV11-3
TGTGCCAGCAGCCGTGCCGGGCGCACTGAAGCTTTCTTT
CASSRAGRTEAFF
>once|TRBJ1-5|TRBD1|TRBV2
TGTGCCAGCAGTGGGGACAGGGGGAAGTATAGCAATCAGCCCCAGCATTTT
CASSGDRGKYSNQPQHF
>-|TRBJ1-2|-|TRBV4-2
TGTGCCAGCAGCCAAGTGGGGGAGGGAGGACGCAACTATGGCTACACCTTC
CASSQVGEGGRNYGYTF
>-|TRBJ2-7|-|TRBV4-2
TGTGCCAGCAGCCAAGAGGCCGACCCCCTCTCCTACGAGCAGTACTTC
CASSQEADPLSYEQYF
>-|TRBJ2-7|-|TRBV29-1
TGCAGCGTTGAAGGGGACAACTACGAGCAGTACTTC
CSVEGDNYEQYF
>-|TRBJ2-4|-|TRBV28
TGTGCCAGCAGAGGGAATGGCAAAAACATTCAGTACTTC
CASRGNGKNIQYF